These 13 T cell receptor beta chains were all obtained from the same sample, sequenced in a study of T cells in Graves' hyperthyroidism and ophthalmopathy. Amplification yielded TCR beta CDR3 regions, with RNA transcripts as the source. In the first-round RT-PCR of the TCR CDR3, the HTBI primer set was used. TCRdb used MiXCR to reprocess the multiplex PCR reads, holding one entry per CDR3 protein. The sample yields fewer than 350,000 distinct CDR3 sequences, 10% to 15% seen once. Sequences were obtained from blood. These TCRs come from a woman in her 30s with Graves' hyperthyroidism that later progressed to Graves' ophthalmopathy.

This sequence joins TRBV7-2 and TRBJ2-3; D is undetermined. From germline, CDR1 is SGHTA and CDR2 FQGNSA. The CDR3 runs 12 residues. Trimming stripped 2 bases from V and 6 bases from J, with 6 bases between. Written as DNA, the CDR3 is TGTGCCAGCAGCTTATTGGTGGATACGCAGTATTTT. Its protein product is CASSLLVDTQYF.

The V call is TRBV4-1, the J call TRBJ2-3; D not resolved. Germline V gene lookup returns CDR1 MGHRA and CDR2 YSYEKL. The CDR3 totals 14 residues. Trimming removed 0 bases from V and 4 bases from J, with 8 bases in between. CDR3 bases: TGCGCCAGCAGCCAAGATGCCCCCCCAGATACGCAGTATTTT. As protein: CASSQDAPPDTQYF.

Only a few counts were recorded for this clonotype. The chain carries TRBV29-1 and TRBJ1-1; D not resolved. Germline lookup yields CDR1 SQVTM and CDR2 ANQGSEA. Trimming cost V 7 bases and J 1 base, with 7 bases left between them. This CDR3 spans 11 amino acids. In DNA, the CDR3 is TGCAGCGCCGCCTGGAACACTGAAGCTTTCTTT. As protein: CSAAWNTEAFF.

The sample holds many counts of this clonotype. CDR3 sequence: CASSAQAGNGNEQFF. CDR3 nucleotides: TGCGCCAGCAGTGCCCAAGCGGGAAATGGCAATGAGCAGTTCTTC. The rearrangement links TRBV10-2 to TRBJ2-1, with 7 bases fitting TRBD2. Germline-derived CDR1 and CDR2 are WSHSY and SAAADI. This CDR3 has 15 amino acids. Germline trimming cut 4 bases from V and 6 bases from J; bases unmatched to any gene: 9.

There are many counts of this clonotype. This sequence joins TRBV11-2 and TRBJ2-7; 7 nucleotides agree with TRBD2. With V trimmed by 5 bases and J by 0 bases, 13 bases remained unmatched. This CDR3 has 17 amino acids. CDR1 SGHAT and CDR2 FQNNGV come from the germline V gene. The CDR3 DNA reads TGTGCCAGCAGCCCCCAACCAGGGACTATAAGCTCCTACGAGCAGTACTTC. Residues: CASSPQPGTISSYEQYF.

The chain is built from TRBV15 and TRBJ2-3; 15 bases are shared with TRBD2. V shed 0 bases and J 2 bases; nucleotides not matched to a gene: 9. The CDR3 runs 20 residues. Germline V lookup: CDR1 LNHNV, CDR2 YYDKDF (reference sequence). In nucleotides, the CDR3 is TGTGCCACCAGCAGAGATCCGGGACTAGCGGGAGGAGGGAACACAGATACGCAGTATTTT. Translation: CATSRDPGLAGGGNTDTQYF.

This clonotype was observed many times. This chain links TRBV19 with TRBJ2-7; TRBD2 matches 7 bases. CDR1 and CDR2 (germline): LNHDA, SQIVND (reference sequence). After removal of 5 bases from V and 0 bases from J, the junction contained 7 bases not matched to a gene. CDR3 length equals 15 residues. CDR3 residues: CASSAAGEGSYEQYF. The DNA of the CDR3 is TGTGCCAGTAGTGCTGCGGGGGAGGGCTCCTACGAGCAGTACTTC.

Ten or more counts support this clonotype. This chain links TRBV18 with TRBJ2-1; tentatively, D is TRBD2 (5 bases). The CDR3 contains 15 residues. The V gene's germline CDR1 is KGHSH and CDR2 LQKENI. V was shortened by 3 bases and J by 0 bases, with 9 bases between the two germline ends. CDR3 nucleotide sequence: TGTGCCAGCTCACCTCGGGAAGACTCCTACAATGAGCAGTTCTTC. Its translation: CASSPREDSYNEQFF.

This clonotype was seen ten or more times. The V and J genes are TRBV5-1 and TRBJ2-7; 7 bases fit TRBD2. Germline V gene data show CDR1 as SGHRS and CDR2 as YFSETQ. CDR3 length: 15 residues. V shed 0 bases, J shed 3 bases, and the junction held 6 bases outside the gene matches. This CDR3 reads CASSLETGGYYEQYF. For the CDR3, the DNA is TGCGCCAGCAGCTTGGAGACGGGAGGATACTACGAGCAGTACTTC.

This clonotype has a count of ten or more. The chain has TRBV27 and TRBJ1-1, with D possibly being TRBD1 (6 bases). V gave up 8 bases and J gave up 3 bases, with 19 bases separating them. This CDR3 has 15 amino acids. Per germline, CDR1 MNHEY and CDR2 SMNVEV (reference sequence). The CDR3 sequence: CASASIWGQDTEAFF. The CDR3 DNA is TGTGCCAGCGCCTCAATTTGGGGGCAGGACACTGAAGCTTTCTTT.

The chain carries TRBV4-2 and TRBJ2-1; D is possibly TRBD2 (5 bases). The germline V gene encodes CDR1 LGHNA and CDR2 YNFKEQ. The CDR3 has 16 residues. Between the trimmed V and J ends, which lost 0 bases and 4 bases, there was a span of 13 bases. The CDR3 region is CASSQDIQRVYNEQFF. CDR3 nucleotide sequence: TGTGCCAGCAGCCAAGATATTCAGAGGGTATACAATGAGCAGTTCTTC.

This clonotype was recorded a few times. The chain joins TRBV19 to TRBJ2-3; 7 nucleotides align to TRBD2. The trim removed 1 base at V and 0 bases at J, leaving 4 bases unmatched. Germline loops: CDR1 LNHDA, CDR2 SQIVND (reference sequence). This CDR3 contains 16 residues. The CDR3 here is CASSIVLAASTDTQYF. The CDR3 DNA reads TGTGCCAGTAGTATAGTTCTAGCGGCTAGCACAGATACGCAGTATTTT.

V is TRBV24-1 and J is TRBJ2-6; D is uncertain. Trimming shortened V by 3 bases and J by 4 bases, and 6 bases separated the two germline ends. Germline loops: CDR1 KGHDR, CDR2 SFDVKD. This CDR3 region has 14 residues. CDR3 in DNA: TGTGCCACCAGTGATGCCTGGGGGGCCAACGTCCTGACTTTC. Its protein product is CATSDAWGANVLTF.